This TCR beta chain stems from a study of blood T cell repertoires in COVID-19. On the study more broadly: The study drew acute and convalescent COVID-19 samples from the United States, Italy and Spain. The cDNA or gDNA used as material had been derived from T cells, B-cell-depleted T cells, or PBMCs.

Per the study methods: Cell counts per sample came from amplifying reference gene primers. Libraries were prepared by immunoSEQ multiplex PCR; TCRdb keeps only in-frame clonotypes and omits some of them. The V and J calls and clone size are taken from that table; D and trimming were inferred from the DNA. The repertoire holds about 300,000 clones, with 87% as singletons. Trimming cost V 1 base and J 1 base; bases outside gene matches: 4. This CDR3 contains 17 residues. Germline-derived CDR1 and CDR2 are KGHSH and LQKENI. J is TRBJ2-5 and V is TRBV18; 12 positions agree with TRBD2. The TCR originated in a woman aged 40-49 years who had recovered from COVID-19. The sequenced sample was peripheral blood. The CDR3 DNA reads as TGTGCCAGCTCACCACGGCGGACTAGCGGGGCCCAAGAGACCCAGTACTTC. Its protein product is CASSPRRTSGAQETQYF.